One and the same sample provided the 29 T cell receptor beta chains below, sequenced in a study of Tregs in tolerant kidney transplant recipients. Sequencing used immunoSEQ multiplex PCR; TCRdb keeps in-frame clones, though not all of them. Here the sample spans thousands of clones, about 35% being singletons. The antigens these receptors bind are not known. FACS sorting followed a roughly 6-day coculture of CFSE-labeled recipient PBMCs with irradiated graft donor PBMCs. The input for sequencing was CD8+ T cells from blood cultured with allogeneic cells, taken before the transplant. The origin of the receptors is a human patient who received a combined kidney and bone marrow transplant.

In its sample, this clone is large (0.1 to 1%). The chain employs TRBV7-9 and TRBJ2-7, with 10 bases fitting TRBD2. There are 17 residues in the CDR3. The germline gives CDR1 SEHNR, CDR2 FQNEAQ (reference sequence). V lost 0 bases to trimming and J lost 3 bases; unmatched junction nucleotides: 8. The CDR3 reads CASSLAPGLAVYYEQYF. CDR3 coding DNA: TGTGCCAGCAGCTTAGCCCCCGGACTAGCGGTCTACTACGAGCAGTACTTC.

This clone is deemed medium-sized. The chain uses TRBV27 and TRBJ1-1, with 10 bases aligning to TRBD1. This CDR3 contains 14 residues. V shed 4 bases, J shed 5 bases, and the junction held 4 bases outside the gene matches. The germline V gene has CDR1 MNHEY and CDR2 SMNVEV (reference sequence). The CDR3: CASSWTGGRTEAFF. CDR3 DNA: TGTGCCAGCAGTTGGACAGGGGGGAGAACTGAAGCTTTCTTT.

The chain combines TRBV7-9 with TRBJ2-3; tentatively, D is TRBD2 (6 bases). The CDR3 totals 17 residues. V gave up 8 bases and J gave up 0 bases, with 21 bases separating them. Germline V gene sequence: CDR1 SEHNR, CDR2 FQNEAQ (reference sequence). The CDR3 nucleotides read TGTGCCAGCCAATCGACTGGGGTAGCGGCTAGCACAGATACGCAGTATTTT. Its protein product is CASQSTGVAASTDTQYF.

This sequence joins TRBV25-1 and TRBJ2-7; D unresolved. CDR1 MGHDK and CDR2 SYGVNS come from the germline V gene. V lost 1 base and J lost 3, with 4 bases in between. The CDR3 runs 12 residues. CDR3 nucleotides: TGTGCCAGCAGTGAATTCGTCTACGAGCAGTACTTC. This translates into CASSEFVYEQYF.

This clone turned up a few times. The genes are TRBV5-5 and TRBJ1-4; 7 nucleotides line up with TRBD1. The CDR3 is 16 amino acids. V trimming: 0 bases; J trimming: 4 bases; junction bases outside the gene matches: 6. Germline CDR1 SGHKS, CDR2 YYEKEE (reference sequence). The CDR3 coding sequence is TGTGCCAGCAGCTTGGCCAGGGGACAGCATAATGAAAAACTGTTTTTT. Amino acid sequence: CASSLARGQHNEKLFF.

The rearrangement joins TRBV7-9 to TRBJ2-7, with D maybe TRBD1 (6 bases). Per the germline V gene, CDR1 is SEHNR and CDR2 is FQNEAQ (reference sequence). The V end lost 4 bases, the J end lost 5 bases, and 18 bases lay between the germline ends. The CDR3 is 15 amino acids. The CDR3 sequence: CASSSPGRGGDEQYF. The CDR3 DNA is TGTGCCAGCAGCTCCCCCGGTAGAGGGGGAGACGAGCAGTACTTC.

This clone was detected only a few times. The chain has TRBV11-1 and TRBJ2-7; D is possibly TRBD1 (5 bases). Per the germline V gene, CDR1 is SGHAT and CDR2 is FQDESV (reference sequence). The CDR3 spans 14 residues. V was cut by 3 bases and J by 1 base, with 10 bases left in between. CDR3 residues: CASSFRQGSYEQYF. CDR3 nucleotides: TGTGCCAGCAGCTTTCGCCAGGGTTCCTACGAGCAGTACTTC.

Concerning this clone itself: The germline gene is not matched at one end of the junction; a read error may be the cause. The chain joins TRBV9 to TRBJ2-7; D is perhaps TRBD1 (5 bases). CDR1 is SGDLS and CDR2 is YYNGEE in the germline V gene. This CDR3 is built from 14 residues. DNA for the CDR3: TGTGCCGGCAGCGAATGGGGCCAATCCTACGAGCAGTACTTC. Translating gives CAGSEWGQSYEQYF.

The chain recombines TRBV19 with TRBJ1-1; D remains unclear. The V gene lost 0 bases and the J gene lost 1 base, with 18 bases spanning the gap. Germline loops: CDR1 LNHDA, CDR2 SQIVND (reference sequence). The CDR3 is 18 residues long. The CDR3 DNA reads TGTGCCAGTAGTATAGACACCCCGATCTATGCTCGGAACACTGAAGCTTTCTTT. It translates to CASSIDTPIYARNTEAFF. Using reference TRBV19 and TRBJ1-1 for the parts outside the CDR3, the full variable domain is DGGITQSPKYLFRKEGQNVTLSCEQNLNHDAMYWYRQDPGQGLRLIYYSQIVNDFQKGDIAEGYSVSREKKESFPLTVTSAQKNPTAFYLCASSIDTPIYARNTEAFFGQGTRLTVV.

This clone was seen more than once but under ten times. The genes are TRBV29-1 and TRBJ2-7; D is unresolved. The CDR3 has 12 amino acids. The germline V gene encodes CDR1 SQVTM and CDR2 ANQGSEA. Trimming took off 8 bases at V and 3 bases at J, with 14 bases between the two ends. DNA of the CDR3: TGCAGCTGTCTAGTCGGAGTCTACGAGCAGTACTTC. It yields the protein CSCLVGVYEQYF.

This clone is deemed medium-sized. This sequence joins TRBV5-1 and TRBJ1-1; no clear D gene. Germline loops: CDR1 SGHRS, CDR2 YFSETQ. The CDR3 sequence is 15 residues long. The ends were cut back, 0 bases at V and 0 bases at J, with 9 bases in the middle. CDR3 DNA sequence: TGCGCCAGCAGCTTGGAAGCACAGATGAACACTGAAGCTTTCTTT. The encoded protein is CASSLEAQMNTEAFF.

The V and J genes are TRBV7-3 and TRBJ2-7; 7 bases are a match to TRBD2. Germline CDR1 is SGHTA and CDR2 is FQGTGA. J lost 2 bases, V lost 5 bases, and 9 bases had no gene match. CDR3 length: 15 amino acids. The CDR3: CASSPGGPFTYEQYF. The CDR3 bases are TGTGCCAGCAGCCCGGGAGGCCCATTCACCTACGAGCAGTACTTC.

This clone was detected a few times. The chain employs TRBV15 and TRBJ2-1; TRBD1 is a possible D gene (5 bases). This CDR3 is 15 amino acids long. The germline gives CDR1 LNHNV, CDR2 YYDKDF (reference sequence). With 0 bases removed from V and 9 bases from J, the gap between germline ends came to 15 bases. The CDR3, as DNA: TGTGCCACCAGCAGAGACCCCACTGGGGCTAGTGAGCAGTTCTTC. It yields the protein CATSRDPTGASEQFF.

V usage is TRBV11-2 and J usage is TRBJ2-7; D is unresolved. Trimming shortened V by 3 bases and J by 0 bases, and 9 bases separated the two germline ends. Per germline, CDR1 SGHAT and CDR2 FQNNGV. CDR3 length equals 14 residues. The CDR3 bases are TGTGCCAGCAGCTTTTCGGCTAGCTCCTACGAGCAGTACTTC. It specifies CASSFSASSYEQYF. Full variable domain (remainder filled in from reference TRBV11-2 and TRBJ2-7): EAGVAQSPRYKIIEKRQSVAFWCNPISGHATLYWYQQILGQGPKLLIQFQNNGVVDDSQLPKDRFSAERLKGVDSTLKIQPAKLEDSAVYLCASSFSASSYEQYFGPGTRLTVT.

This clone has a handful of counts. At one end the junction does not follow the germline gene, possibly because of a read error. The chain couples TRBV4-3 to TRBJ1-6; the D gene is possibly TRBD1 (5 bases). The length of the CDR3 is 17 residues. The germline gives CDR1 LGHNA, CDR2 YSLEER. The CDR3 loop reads CASSQKVGSGYGSPLPF. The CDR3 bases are TGCGCCAGCAGCCAAAAAGTCGGATCAGGGTACGGTTCCCCCCTCCCCTTT.

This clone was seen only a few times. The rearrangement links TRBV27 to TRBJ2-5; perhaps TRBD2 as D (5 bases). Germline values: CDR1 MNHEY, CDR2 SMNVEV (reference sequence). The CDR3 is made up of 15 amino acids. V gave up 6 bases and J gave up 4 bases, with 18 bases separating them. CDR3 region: CASRHSALAGETQYF. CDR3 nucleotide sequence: TGTGCCAGCAGGCATTCGGCGCTAGCTGGAGAGACCCAGTACTTC.

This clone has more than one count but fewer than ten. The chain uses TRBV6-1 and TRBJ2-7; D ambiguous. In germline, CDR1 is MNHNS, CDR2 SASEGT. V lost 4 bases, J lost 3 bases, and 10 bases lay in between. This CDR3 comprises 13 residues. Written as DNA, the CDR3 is TGTGCCAGCAGTGCACTATTCGTCTACGAGCAGTACTTC. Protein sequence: CASSALFVYEQYF.

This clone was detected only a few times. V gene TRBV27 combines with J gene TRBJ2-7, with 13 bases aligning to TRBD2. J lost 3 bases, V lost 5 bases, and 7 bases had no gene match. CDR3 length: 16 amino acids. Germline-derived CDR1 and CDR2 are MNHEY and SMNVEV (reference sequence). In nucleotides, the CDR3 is TGTGCCAGCAGTCCAATACTAGCGGGAGGGATCTACGAGCAGTACTTC. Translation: CASSPILAGGIYEQYF.

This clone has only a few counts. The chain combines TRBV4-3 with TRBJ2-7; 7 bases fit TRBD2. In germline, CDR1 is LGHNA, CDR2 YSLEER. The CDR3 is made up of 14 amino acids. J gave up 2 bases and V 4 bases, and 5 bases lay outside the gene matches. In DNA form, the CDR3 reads TGCGCCAGCAGCCCGCAAGCGGGGACCTACGAGCAGTACTTC. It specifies CASSPQAGTYEQYF.

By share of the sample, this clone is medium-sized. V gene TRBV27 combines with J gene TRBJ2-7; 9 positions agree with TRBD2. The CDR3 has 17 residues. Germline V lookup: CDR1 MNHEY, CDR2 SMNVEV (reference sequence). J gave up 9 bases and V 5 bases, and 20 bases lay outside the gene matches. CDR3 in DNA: TGTGCCAGCAGTACCATATCGGTAGCGGGAGTCCGATCTGGGCAGTACTTC. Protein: CASSTISVAGVRSGQYF.

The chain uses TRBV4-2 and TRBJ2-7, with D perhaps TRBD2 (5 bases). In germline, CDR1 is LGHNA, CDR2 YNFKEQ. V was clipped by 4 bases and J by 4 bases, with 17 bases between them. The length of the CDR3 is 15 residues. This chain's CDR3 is CASSPEDFVTYEQYF. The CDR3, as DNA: TGTGCCAGCAGCCCTGAGGACTTTGTTACTTACGAGCAGTACTTC.

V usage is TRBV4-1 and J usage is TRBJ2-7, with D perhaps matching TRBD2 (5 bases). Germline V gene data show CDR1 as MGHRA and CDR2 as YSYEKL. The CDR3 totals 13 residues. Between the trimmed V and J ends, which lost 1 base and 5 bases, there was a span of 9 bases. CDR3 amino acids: CASSQGIGDEQYF. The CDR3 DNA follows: TGCGCCAGCAGCCAAGGGATCGGGGACGAGCAGTACTTC.

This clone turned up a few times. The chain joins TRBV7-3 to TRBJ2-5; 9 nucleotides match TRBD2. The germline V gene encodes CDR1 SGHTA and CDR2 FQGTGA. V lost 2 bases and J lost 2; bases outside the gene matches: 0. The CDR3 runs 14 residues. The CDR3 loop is CASSLAGGQETQYF. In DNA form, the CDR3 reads TGTGCCAGCAGCTTAGCGGGGGGGCAAGAGACCCAGTACTTC.

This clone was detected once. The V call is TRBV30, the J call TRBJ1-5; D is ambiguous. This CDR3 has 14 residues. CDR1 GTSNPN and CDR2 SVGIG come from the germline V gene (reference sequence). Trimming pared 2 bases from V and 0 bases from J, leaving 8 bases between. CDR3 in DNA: TGTGCCTGGAGTCTAGATGCTAGCAATCAGCCCCAGCATTTT. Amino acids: CAWSLDASNQPQHF. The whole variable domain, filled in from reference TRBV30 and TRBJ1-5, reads SQTIHQWPATLVQPVGSPLSLECTVEGTSNPNLYWYRQAAGRGLQLLFYSVGIGQISSEVPQNLSASRPQDRQFILSSKKLLLSDSGFYLCAWSLDASNQPQHFGDGTRLSIL.

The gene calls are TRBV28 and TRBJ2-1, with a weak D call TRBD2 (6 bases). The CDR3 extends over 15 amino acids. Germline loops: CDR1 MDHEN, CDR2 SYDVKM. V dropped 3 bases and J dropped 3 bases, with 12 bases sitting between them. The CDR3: CASSFESSDYNEQFF. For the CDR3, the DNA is TGTGCCAGCAGTTTCGAATCTAGCGACTACAATGAGCAGTTCTTC.

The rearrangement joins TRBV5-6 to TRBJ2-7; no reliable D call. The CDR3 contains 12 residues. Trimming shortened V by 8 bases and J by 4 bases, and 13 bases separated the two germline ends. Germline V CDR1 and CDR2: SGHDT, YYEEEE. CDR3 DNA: TGTGCCAGAACGCCCCCCGGGTACGAGCAGTACTTC. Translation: CARTPPGYEQYF.

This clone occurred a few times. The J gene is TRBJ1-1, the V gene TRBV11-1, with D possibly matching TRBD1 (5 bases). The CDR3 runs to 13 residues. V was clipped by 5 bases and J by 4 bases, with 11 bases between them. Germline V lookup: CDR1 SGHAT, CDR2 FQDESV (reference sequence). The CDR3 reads CASSTGVGTEAFF. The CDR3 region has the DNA TGTGCCAGCAGCACGGGGGTGGGCACTGAAGCTTTCTTT.

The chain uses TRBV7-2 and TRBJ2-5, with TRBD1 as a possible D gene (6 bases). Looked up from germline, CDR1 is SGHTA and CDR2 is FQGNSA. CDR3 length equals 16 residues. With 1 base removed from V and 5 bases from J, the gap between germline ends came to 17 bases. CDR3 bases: TGTGCCAGCAGCTTAGTCGGGCCAACAGGGACGGAGACCCAGTACTTC. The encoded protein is CASSLVGPTGTETQYF.

The CDR3 here is CATSSRTVNTEAFF. The CDR3 DNA reads as TGTGCCACCAGCAGTAGGACAGTCAACACTGAAGCTTTCTTT. This sequence joins TRBV15 and TRBJ1-1, with D tentatively TRBD1 (6 bases). V lost 3 bases to trimming and J lost 2 bases, with 10 bases between them. CDR3 length: 14 amino acids. From germline, CDR1 is LNHNV and CDR2 YYDKDF (reference sequence).